This T cell receptor beta chain originates from a study of neurological immune-mediated disorders. General study points: HTLV-1-associated myelopathy had the most TCR clonal expansion, while multiple sclerosis had the least, a level that fell below healthy controls.

This clonotype has a count of ten or more. Its antigen is not known. TCRdb reanalysed the 5' RACE reads using MiXCR and keeps one entry per CDR3 protein. The data contain around 29,000 distinct CDR3 sequences, under 6% of them seen just once; the ten biggest clones take up over 2%. The receptor's source is a woman in her 50s in good health. Input material: CD4+ T cells from blood.

DNA for the CDR3: TGTGCCAGCAGTCCGACGCCGGGACTAGCGGGAGGTGGATCCGAGCAGTACTTC. Translated: CASSPTPGLAGGGSEQYF. V usage is TRBV7-6 and J usage is TRBJ2-7; 15 bases agree with TRBD2. V shed 6 bases, J shed 6 bases, and the junction held 15 bases outside the gene matches. The CDR3 length is 18 residues. CDR1 is SGHVS, CDR2 FNYEAQ, per germline.